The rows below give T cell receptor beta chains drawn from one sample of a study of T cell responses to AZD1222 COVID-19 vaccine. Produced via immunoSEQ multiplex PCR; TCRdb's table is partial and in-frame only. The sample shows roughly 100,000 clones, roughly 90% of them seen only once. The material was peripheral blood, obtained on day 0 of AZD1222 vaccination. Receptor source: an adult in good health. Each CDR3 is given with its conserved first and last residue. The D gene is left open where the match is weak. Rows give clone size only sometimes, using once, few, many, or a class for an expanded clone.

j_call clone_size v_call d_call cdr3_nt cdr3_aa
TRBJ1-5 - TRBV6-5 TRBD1 TGTGCCAGCAGAGCAGGGGGACATCAGCCCCAGCATTTT CASRAGGHQPQHF
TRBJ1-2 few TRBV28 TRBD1 TGTGCCAGCAGCAGAACCGACAGGGGCAATTTCTATGGCTACACCTTC CASSRTDRGNFYGYTF
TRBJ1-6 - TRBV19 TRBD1 TGTGCCAGTAGTACCCGGCCGAAAGATGGACAGGGGACCCCTTCACCCCTCCACTTT CASSTRPKDGQGTPSPLHF
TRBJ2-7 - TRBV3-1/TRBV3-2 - TGTGCCAGCAGCCAAGGTAGTTTGGTCTCCTACGAGCAGTACTTC CASSQGSLVSYEQYF
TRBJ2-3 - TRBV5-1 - TGCGCCAGCAGCTTGGCGGCAGCGCCGACGGGTACGCAGTATTTT CASSLAAAPTGTQYF
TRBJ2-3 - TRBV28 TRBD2 TGTGCCAGCAGTTTCCTGCGGGGGACGACCACAGATACGCAGTATTTT CASSFLRGTTTDTQYF
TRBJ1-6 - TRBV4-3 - TGCGCCAGCAGCCAAGATCTAGGGTCACCCCTCCACTTT CASSQDLGSPLHF
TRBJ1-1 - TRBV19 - TGTGCCAGTAGTCGGGGCACTGAAGCTTTCTTT CASSRGTEAFF
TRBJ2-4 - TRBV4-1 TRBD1 TGCGCCAGCAGCCAGACCCACAGGGGATTTAACATTCAGTACTTC CASSQTHRGFNIQYF
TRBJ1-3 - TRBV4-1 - TGCGCCAGCAGCCAGAGCCGGGGTTCTGGAAACACCATATATTTT CASSQSRGSGNTIYF
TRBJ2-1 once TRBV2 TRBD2 TGTGCCAGCAGTAATAGCGGGAATTACAATGAGCAGTTCTTC CASSNSGNYNEQFF
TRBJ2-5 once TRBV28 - TGTGCCAGCAGTTTCCAACTGAGGGAGACCCAGTACTTC CASSFQLRETQYF
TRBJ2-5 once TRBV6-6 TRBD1 TGTGCCAGCAGAGGAACAGGGGGGCAAGAGACCCAGTACTTC CASRGTGGQETQYF
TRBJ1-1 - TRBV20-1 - TGCAGTGCTAGGTCGCCTAATACGGCTTTCTTT CSARSPNTAFF
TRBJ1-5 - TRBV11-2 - TGTGCCAGCAGCTTAGGGACAGATAGCAATCAGCCCCAGCATTTT CASSLGTDSNQPQHF
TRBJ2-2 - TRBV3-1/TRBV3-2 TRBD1 TGTGCCAGCAGCTCCAGGGGGCAAACCGGGGAGCTGTTTTTT CASSSRGQTGELFF
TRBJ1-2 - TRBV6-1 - TGTGCCAGCAGTGAAGCCGGAGATTCTTGGCGTGGCTACACCTTC CASSEAGDSWRGYTF
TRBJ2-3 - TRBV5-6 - TGTGCCAGCAGCTTGGGAGCGCGGAGGGTCACAGATACGCAGTATTTT CASSLGARRVTDTQYF
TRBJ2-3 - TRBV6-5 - TGTGCCAGCAGCCAGACAGGCCGTAGCACAGATACGCAGTATTTT CASSQTGRSTDTQYF
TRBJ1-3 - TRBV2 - TGTGCCAGCAGTCGAAACAGGGAGGTATCTGGAAACACCATATATTTT CASSRNREVSGNTIYF
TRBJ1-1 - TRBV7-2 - TGTGCCAGCAGCTTAGATTATGGAACAGAAGCTTTCTTT CASSLDYGTEAFF
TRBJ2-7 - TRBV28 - TGTGCCAGCCCCCCCGGGGCCGCACGGGGCGGAAACGAGCAGTACTTC CASPPGAARGGNEQYF
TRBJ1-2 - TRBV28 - TGTGCCAGCAGTTTAGGCGGTTACCGGGGCTATGGCTACACCTTC CASSLGGYRGYGYTF
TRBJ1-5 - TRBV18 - TGTGCCAGCTCACCTCCTGGTCAGCCCCAGCATTTT CASSPPGQPQHF
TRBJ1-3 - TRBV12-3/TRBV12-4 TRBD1 TGTGCCAGCAGTCCGGGACAGTCAAACACCATATATTTT CASSPGQSNTIYF
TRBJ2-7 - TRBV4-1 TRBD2 TGCGCCAGCAGCCAAATCCCCAGCGGGAACTCCTACGAGCAGTACTTC CASSQIPSGNSYEQYF
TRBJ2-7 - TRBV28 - TGTGCCAGCAGACCACGCCCGGGATTGACCTACGAGCAGTACTTC CASRPRPGLTYEQYF